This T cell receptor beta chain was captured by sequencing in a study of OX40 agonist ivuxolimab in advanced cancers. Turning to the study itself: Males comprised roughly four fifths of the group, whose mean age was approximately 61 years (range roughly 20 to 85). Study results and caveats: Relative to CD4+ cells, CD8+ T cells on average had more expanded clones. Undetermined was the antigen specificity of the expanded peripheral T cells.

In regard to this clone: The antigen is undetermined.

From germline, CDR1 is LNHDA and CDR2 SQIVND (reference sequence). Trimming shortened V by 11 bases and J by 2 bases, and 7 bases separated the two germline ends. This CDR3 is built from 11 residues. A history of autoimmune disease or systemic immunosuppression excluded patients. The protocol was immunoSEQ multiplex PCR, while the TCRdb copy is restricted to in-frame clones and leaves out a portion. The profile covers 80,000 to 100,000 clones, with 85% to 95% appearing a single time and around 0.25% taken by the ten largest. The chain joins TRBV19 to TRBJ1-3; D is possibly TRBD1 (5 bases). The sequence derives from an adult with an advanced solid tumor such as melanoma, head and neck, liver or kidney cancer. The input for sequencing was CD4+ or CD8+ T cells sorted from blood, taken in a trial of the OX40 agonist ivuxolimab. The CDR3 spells CAGRAGNTIYF. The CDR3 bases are TGTGCCGGCAGGGCTGGAAACACCATATATTTT.